What follows describes a single T cell receptor (beta chain). Its antigen is unidentified. The data originate from a study of Ad26.COV2.S vaccination and SARS-CoV-2 variants. Study at large: COV1001, an Ad26.COV2.S trial, supplied this vaccine-arm donor. Ad26.COV2.S was injected intramuscularly once or twice, 56 days apart.

Treatment: some 20 received Ad26.COV2.S at low or high dose, single or two shots; roughly 5 received placebo; per-sample allocation not given. All samples were drawn on day 63, counting from the first vaccine or placebo injection. Study-level findings and limits: Reportedly, after vaccination the spike-specific CD8+ and CD4+ T cell responses displayed substantial breadth.

From germline, CDR1 is LGHDT and CDR2 YNNKEL (reference sequence). The CDR3 length is 13 residues. The V and J ends lost 1 base and 6 bases respectively, with 9 bases between them. The table came from immunoSEQ multiplex PCR; TCRdb's copy has only in-frame clones and leaves some out. This sample has about 370,000 clones; 80% to 90% occur once, and the top ten carry under 3.5%. Sequencing used peripheral blood, obtained in a trial of Ad26.COV2.S vaccine versus placebo. The chain combines TRBV3-1 (or the pseudogene TRBV3-2) with TRBJ1-2, with a weak D call TRBD1 (5 bases). This sequence was found in a person aged 18-65 years who received the Ad26.COV2.S COVID-19 vaccine or a placebo. The CDR3 reads CASSQGGVDGYTF. As DNA, the CDR3 is TGTGCCAGCAGCCAAGGGGGGGTGGATGGCTACACCTTC.